This T cell receptor (beta chain) was obtained from a study of CD8+ T cells in alopecia areata. Looking at the study overall: In an open-label trial, patients got 5 to 10 mg tofacitinib twice daily.

Sequencing used cDNA as its template, made by extracting RNA and reverse transcribing it. The assay was immunoSEQ multiplex PCR, and TCRdb's table has in-frame clones only and misses some. This sample has about 270,000 clones; 60% occur once, and the top ten carry about 0.93%. This clone was detected a few times. The antigen is unknown. The V end was cut by 0 bases, the J end by 5 bases, with 14 bases between. CDR1 and CDR2 (germline): LGHNA, YSLEER. The CDR3 has 16 amino acids. Treatment given: oral pan-JAK inhibitor, 5-10 mg twice daily. Points from the study as a whole: Tissue-resident alphabeta T cells belonging to normal skin likewise get sequenced within scalp specimens.

This clonotype originated in a human donor with alopecia areata. The chain joins TRBV4-3 to TRBJ2-1; D is perhaps TRBD1 or TRBD2 (5 bases each). Sample: CD4+ T cells sorted from blood, taken at week 52, from a patient treated with tofacitinib. CDR3: CASSQEGRGSNNEQFF. The CDR3 nucleotides are TGCGCCAGCAGCCAAGAGGGCCGGGGCAGTAACAATGAGCAGTTCTTC.